This TCR beta chain emerged from a study of T cell responses to AZD1222 COVID-19 vaccine. The repertoire was sequenced with immunoSEQ multiplex PCR; TCRdb's copy has only in-frame clones and lacks some. The top ten hold approximately 26% of the sample, which has about 180,000 clones, more than 75% seen once. Germline V gene sequence: CDR1 GTSNPN, CDR2 SVGIG (reference sequence). The CDR3 runs to 15 residues. V was clipped by 0 bases and J by 8 bases, with 17 bases between them. This clone occurred a few times. What it recognizes is unknown. Study results and limitations: Regions left unmutated in variants are reportedly the target of nearly half of spike-specific TCRs. In a largely white British group with more females than males, clonal diversity was possibly underestimated.

The chain combines TRBV30 with TRBJ2-1, with D tentatively TRBD1 or TRBD2 (6 bases each). The sequenced sample was peripheral blood, obtained 28 days after the second AZD1222 dose. This clonotype was obtained from an adult who received the AZD1222 COVID-19 vaccine. The DNA of the CDR3 is TGTGCCTGGAGTGTAAAGGGGGGAGTTCGCGATGAGCAGTTCTTC. Encoded protein: CAWSVKGGVRDEQFF.